A selection of T cell receptor beta chains follows, all from one sample in a study of CXCR3-negative and CXCR3-positive naive CD8 T cells. TCRdb reprocessed the 5' RACE reads, with one entry per CDR3 protein and no DNA. Here the sample table reports some 110,000 distinct CDR3 sequences. The sample taken for sequencing was naive CXCR3+ CD8+ T cells from blood. Source of these receptors: a human donor in good health. Some clones in this sample may be carry-over from other donors' samples. The CDR3 runs from the conserved cysteine through the conserved F or W.

v_call: TRBV12-3/TRBV12-4
j_call: TRBJ2-7
cdr3_aa: CASSPWDKSYEQYF

v_call: TRBV15
j_call: TRBJ2-5
cdr3_aa: CATLGQGQETQYF

v_call: TRBV12-3/TRBV12-4
j_call: TRBJ1-2
cdr3_aa: CASSFGRDYGYTF

v_call: TRBV5-4
j_call: TRBJ2-3
cdr3_aa: CASSSTARVPDTQYF

v_call: TRBV11-2
j_call: TRBJ2-7
cdr3_aa: CASSSLEAGYEQYF

v_call: TRBV6-4
j_call: TRBJ2-1
cdr3_aa: CASSEGREDNEQFF

v_call: TRBV11-3
j_call: TRBJ2-7
cdr3_aa: CASSETSGSYEQYF

v_call: TRBV3-1
j_call: TRBJ2-1
cdr3_aa: CASSQVTGALYNEQFF

v_call: TRBV7-8
j_call: TRBJ2-1
cdr3_aa: CASSRTSGGIDEQFF

v_call: TRBV20-1
j_call: TRBJ2-3
cdr3_aa: CSARPRDSTDTQYF

v_call: TRBV28
j_call: TRBJ2-7
cdr3_aa: CASSLGTGGADEQYF

v_call: TRBV5-1
j_call: TRBJ2-3
cdr3_aa: CASSLESGSTDTQYF

v_call: TRBV7-2
j_call: TRBJ1-5
cdr3_aa: CASSWAQRGEPQHF

v_call: TRBV4-3
j_call: TRBJ2-1
cdr3_aa: CASSQDSERGKFEQFF

v_call: TRBV4-1
j_call: TRBJ2-7
cdr3_aa: CASSQGLTSGRYEQYF

v_call: TRBV15
j_call: TRBJ1-2
cdr3_aa: CATSRDRSGGEMVEGSYTF

v_call: TRBV6-2/TRBV6-3
j_call: TRBJ2-7
cdr3_aa: CASSYERGGPYEQYF

v_call: TRBV6-5
j_call: TRBJ1-2
cdr3_aa: CASSPLGYGYTF

v_call: TRBV13
j_call: TRBJ2-7
cdr3_aa: CASSLGPATLYEQYF

v_call: TRBV6-5
j_call: TRBJ2-3
cdr3_aa: CASSTNPGLATAYTQYF